This T cell receptor (beta chain) was retrieved from a study of T cell responses to AZD1222 COVID-19 vaccine. Turning to this clone: As yet, its antigen is unknown.

Assay: immunoSEQ multiplex PCR; the TCRdb copy retains only in-frame clones and omits some. Of more than 70,000 clones in the sample, 70% to 90% are singletons; the top ten hold about 13%. Study-wide findings and caveats: Donors in the cohort were predominantly white British and more often female, and clonal diversity was possibly underestimated.

V was trimmed by 4 bases and J by 2 bases, leaving 11 bases between them. CDR3 length: 13 amino acids. Germline V gives CDR1 GTSNPN, CDR2 SVGIG (reference sequence). The chain carries TRBV30 and TRBJ1-2; unclear D gene. The sample was peripheral blood, taken on day 0 of AZD1222 vaccination. This TCR came from an adult in good health. CDR3 residues: CAWTVGGNYGYTF. The DNA of the CDR3 is TGTGCCTGGACTGTGGGCGGAAACTATGGCTACACCTTC.